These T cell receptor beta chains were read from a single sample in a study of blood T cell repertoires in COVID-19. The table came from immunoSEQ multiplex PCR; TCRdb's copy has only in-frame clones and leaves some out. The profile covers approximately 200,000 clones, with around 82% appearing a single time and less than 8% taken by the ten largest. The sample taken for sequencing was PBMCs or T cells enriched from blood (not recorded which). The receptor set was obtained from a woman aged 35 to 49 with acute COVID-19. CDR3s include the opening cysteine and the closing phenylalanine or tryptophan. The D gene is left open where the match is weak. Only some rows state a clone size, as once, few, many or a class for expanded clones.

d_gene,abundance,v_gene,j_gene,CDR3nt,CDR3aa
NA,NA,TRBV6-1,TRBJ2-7,TGTGCCAGCAGTGAAGTGGCTAGTCGGGGCGAGCAGTACTTC,CASSEVASRGEQYF
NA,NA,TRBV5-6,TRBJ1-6,TGTGCCAGCAGCTTGCCACAGCCGAATTCACCCCTCCACTTT,CASSLPQPNSPLHF
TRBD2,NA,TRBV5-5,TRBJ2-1,TGTGCCAGCAGCTTTTTGGGGGGGACCTACAATGAGCAGTTCTTC,CASSFLGGTYNEQFF
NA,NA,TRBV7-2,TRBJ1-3,TGTGCCAGCAGCTTATCTTCGGGCTCTGGAAACACCATATATTTT,CASSLSSGSGNTIYF
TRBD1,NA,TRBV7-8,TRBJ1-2,TGTGCCAGCAGCTTAAGTGACAGGGGTATCTATGGCTACACCTTC,CASSLSDRGIYGYTF
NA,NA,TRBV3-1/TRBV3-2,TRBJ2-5,TGTGCCAGCAGCCCCTCCCAGGGGACCCAGTACTTC,CASSPSQGTQYF
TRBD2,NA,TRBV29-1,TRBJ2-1,TGCAGCGTTGAAGATGGCGGGGGGTACTACAATGAGCAGTTCTTC,CSVEDGGGYYNEQFF
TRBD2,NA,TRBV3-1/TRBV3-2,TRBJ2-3,TGTGCCAGCAGCCAAGGAGCGGGAGTACCAGATACGCAGTATTTT,CASSQGAGVPDTQYF
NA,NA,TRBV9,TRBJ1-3,TGTGCCAGCAGCGCCCAGATCAGGTTCTCTGGAAACACCATATATTTT,CASSAQIRFSGNTIYF
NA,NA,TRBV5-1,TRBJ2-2,TGCGCCAGCAGCTTGGTGGAGGCCGGCACCGGGGAGCTGTTTTTT,CASSLVEAGTGELFF
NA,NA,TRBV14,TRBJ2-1,TGTGCCAGCAGTCGGGACTACAATGAGCAGTTCTTC,CASSRDYNEQFF
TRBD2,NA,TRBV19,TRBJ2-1,TGTGCCAGTCAGACTAGCGGGGGGGCGGGTGAGCAGTTCTTC,CASQTSGGAGEQFF
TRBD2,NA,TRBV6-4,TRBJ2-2,TGTGCCAGCAGTAGTGCGGGAGGAGGCGGGGAGCTGTTTTTT,CASSSAGGGGELFF
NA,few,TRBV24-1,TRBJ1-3,TGTGCCACCAGTGATCCCATACTATCTGGAAACACCATATATTTT,CATSDPILSGNTIYF
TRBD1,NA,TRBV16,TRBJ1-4,TGTGCCAGCAGCCCACGACAGGGGACTAATGAAAAACTGTTTTTT,CASSPRQGTNEKLFF
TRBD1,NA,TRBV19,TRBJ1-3,TGTGCCAGTAGTATAGGACAGGGCCTCTCTGGAAACACCATATATTTT,CASSIGQGLSGNTIYF
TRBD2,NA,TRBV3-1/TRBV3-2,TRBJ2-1,TGTGCCAGCAGCCAGCTAGCGGGAGGCACGGGGCCCAATGAGCAGTTCTTC,CASSQLAGGTGPNEQFF
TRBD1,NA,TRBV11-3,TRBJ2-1,TGTGCCAGCAGCCCCGGGACAGGGGGCCTCCTCCTCAATGAGCAGTTCTTC,CASSPGTGGLLLNEQFF
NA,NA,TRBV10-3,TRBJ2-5,TGTGCCGCCTCGGGGGACCTACGGGGGGAGACCCAGTACTTC,CAASGDLRGETQYF
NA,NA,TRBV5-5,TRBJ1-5,TGTGCCAGCGGGGGGGACGTTCATCAGCCCCAGCATTTT,CASGGDVHQPQHF
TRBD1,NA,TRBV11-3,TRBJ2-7,TGTGCCAGCAGCCTACAGGGGTCCCCCTCCTACGAGCAGTACTTC,CASSLQGSPSYEQYF
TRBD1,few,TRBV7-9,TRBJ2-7,TGTGCCAGCAGCTCCGAGGGACAGAGCTACGAGCAGTACTTC,CASSSEGQSYEQYF
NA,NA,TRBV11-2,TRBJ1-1,TGTGCCAGCAGCCCAAATACGGACACTGAAGCTTTCTTT,CASSPNTDTEAFF
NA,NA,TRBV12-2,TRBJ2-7,TGTGCAAGTCGCTTAGCGTGGGAGGAGCCCGGTCACGACGAGCAGTACTTC,CASRLAWEEPGHDEQYF
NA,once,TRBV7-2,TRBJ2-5,TGTGCCAGCAGCTCCCCGGCTAGAGCTGAGACCCAGTACTTC,CASSSPARAETQYF
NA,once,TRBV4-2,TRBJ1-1,TGTGCCAGCAGCCAAGATAGGGGGAGTACTGAAGCTTTCTTT,CASSQDRGSTEAFF
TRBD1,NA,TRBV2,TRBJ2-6,TGTGCCAGGGGACAGGGTACTGCTGGGGCCAACGTCCTGACTTTC,CARGQGTAGANVLTF
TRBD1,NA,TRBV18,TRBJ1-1,TGTGCCAGCTCACCGGACAGGGAGGGAGCTTTCTTT,CASSPDREGAFF
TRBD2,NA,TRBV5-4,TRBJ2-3,TGTGCCAGCAGCTTGAAACTAGCGGGGGGGTTGACAGATACGCAGTATTTT,CASSLKLAGGLTDTQYF
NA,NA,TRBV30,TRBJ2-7,TGTGCCTGGGGCGACCAAAAGTCAGGCGCCTACGAGCAGTACTTC,CAWGDQKSGAYEQYF
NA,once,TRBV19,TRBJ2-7,TGTGCCAGTAGTCGGACCAGGGCCTACGAGCAGTACTTC,CASSRTRAYEQYF
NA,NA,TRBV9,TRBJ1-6,TGTGCCAGCAGCGTCACCACTAGGGCTACTAATTCACCCCTCCACTTT,CASSVTTRATNSPLHF
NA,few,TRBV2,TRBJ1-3,TGTGCCAGCAGTGAAACGGGGAGAAACACCATATATTTT,CASSETGRNTIYF
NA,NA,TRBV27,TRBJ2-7,TGTGCCAGCAGTTTATCGCCGGGGTACGAGCAGTACTTC,CASSLSPGYEQYF
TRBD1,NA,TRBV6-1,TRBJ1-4,TGTGCCAGCAGCCGGGACAGGGGGCTTCTGTTTTTT,CASSRDRGLLFF
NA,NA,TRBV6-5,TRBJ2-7,TGTGCCAGCAGTTCTACAGGTTACGAGCAGTACTTC,CASSSTGYEQYF
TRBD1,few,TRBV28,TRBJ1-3,TGTGCCAGCAGCCTCGGGACAGGCCTCTCTGGAAACACCATATATTTT,CASSLGTGLSGNTIYF
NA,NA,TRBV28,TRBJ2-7,TGTGCCAGCAGTTCCCACAGCTCCTACGAGCAGTACTTC,CASSSHSSYEQYF
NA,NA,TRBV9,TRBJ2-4,TGTGCCAGCAGCCCCCTGGGGCAGGGCGAAAACATTCAGTACTTC,CASSPLGQGENIQYF
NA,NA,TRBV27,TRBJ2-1,TGTGCCAGCAGTTTCGCGAAGAATGAGCAGTTCTTC,CASSFAKNEQFF
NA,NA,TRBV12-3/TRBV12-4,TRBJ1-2,TGTGCCAGCAGTTTTCTGACAGGTCGCGACTACACCTTC,CASSFLTGRDYTF
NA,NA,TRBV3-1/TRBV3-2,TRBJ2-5,TGTGCCAGCAGCCAAGATGCGGGTATCATGCAGACCCAGTACTTC,CASSQDAGIMQTQYF
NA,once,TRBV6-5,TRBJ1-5,TGTGCCACCCGGGGGGGTACCAATCAGCCCCAGCATTTT,CATRGGTNQPQHF
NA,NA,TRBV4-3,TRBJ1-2,TGCGCCAGCAGCCAAGATGCGGGGCCGGGTGGCTACACCTTC,CASSQDAGPGGYTF
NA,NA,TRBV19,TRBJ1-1,TGTGCCAGTAGTTACGACAGATACACTGAAGCTTTCTTT,CASSYDRYTEAFF
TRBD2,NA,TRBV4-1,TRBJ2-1,TGCGCCAGCCGACTAGCGGGGGGGAACAATGAGCAGTTCTTC,CASRLAGGNNEQFF
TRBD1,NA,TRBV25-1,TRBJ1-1,TGTGCCAGCAGTCCAAGGACAGGTGGGAACACTGAAGCTTTCTTT,CASSPRTGGNTEAFF